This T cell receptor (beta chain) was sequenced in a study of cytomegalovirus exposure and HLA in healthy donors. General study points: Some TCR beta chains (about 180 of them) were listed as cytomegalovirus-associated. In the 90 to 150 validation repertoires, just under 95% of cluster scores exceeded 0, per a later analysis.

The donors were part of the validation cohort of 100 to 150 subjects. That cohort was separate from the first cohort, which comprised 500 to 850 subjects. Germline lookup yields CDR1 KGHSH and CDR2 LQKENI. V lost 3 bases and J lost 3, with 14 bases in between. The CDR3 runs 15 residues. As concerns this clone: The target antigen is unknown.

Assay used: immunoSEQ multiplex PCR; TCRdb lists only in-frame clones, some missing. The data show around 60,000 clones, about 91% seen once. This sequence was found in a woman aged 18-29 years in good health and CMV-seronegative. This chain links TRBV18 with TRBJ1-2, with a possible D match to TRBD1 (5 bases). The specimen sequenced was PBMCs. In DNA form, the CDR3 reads TGTGCCAGCTCACCGATAGACAGAACCGACTATGGCTACACCTTC. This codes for CASSPIDRTDYGYTF.